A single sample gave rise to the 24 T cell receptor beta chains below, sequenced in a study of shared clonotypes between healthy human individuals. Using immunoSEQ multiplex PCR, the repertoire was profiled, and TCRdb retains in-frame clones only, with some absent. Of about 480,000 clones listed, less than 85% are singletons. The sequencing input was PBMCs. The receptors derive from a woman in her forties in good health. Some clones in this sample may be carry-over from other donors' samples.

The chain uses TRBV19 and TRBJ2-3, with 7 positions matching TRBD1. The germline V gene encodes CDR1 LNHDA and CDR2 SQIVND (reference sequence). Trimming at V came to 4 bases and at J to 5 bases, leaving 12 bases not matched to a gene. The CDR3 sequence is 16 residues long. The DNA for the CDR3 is TGTGCCAGTAGTAGGGACCACAGGGGTCGGATAGATACGCAGTATTTT. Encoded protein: CASSRDHRGRIDTQYF.

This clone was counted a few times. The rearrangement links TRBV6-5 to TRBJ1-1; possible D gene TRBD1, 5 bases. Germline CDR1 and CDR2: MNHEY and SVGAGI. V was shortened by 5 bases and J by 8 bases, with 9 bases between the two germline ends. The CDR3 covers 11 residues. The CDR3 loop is CASSTGTEAFF. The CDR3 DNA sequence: TGTGCCAGCAGTACCGGGACCGAAGCTTTCTTT.

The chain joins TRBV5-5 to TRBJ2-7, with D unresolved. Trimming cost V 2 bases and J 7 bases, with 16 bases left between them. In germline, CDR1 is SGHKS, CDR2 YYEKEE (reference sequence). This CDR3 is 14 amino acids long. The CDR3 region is CASSFPDPPGEQYF. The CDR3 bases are TGTGCCAGCAGCTTCCCCGATCCGCCCGGAGAGCAGTACTTC.

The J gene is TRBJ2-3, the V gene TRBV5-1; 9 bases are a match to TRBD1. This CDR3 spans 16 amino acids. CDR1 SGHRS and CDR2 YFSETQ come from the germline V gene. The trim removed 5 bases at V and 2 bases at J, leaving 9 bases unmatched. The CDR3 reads CASSKSRDRATDTQYF. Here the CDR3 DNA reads TGCGCCAGCAGTAAGTCCCGGGACAGGGCCACAGATACGCAGTATTTT.

The CDR3 DNA follows: TGTGCCAGTAGTAGCGGGAGTGACACCGGGGAGCTGTTTTTT. This encodes CASSSGSDTGELFF. The chain couples TRBV19 to TRBJ2-2; 7 bases match TRBD2. The germline V gene encodes CDR1 LNHDA and CDR2 SQIVND (reference sequence). This CDR3 comprises 14 residues. The V and J ends lost 4 bases and 3 bases, in that order; junction bases with no gene match: 2.

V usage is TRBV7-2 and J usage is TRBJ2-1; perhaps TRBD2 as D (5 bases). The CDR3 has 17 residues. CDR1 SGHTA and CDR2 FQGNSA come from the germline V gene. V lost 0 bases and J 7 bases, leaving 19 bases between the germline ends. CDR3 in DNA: TGTGCCAGCAGCTTAGCGGCGGGCCGGACGGGAACGAATGAGCAGTTCTTC. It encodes CASSLAAGRTGTNEQFF.

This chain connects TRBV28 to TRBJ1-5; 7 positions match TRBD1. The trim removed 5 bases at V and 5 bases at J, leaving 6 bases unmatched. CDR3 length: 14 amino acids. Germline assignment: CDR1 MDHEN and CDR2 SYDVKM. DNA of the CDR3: TGTGCCAGCAGTGGAGGGGGCGTAGATCAGCCCCAGCATTTT. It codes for CASSGGGVDQPQHF.

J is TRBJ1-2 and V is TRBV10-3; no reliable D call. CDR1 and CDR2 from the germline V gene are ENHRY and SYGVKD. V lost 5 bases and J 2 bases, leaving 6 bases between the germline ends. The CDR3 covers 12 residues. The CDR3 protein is CAISQENYGYTF. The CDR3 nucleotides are TGTGCCATCAGTCAGGAAAACTATGGCTACACCTTC.

The DNA of the CDR3 is TGTGCCAGCAGCTTATCCCTCGGGAGCCCCTACGAGCAGTACTTC. This translates into CASSLSLGSPYEQYF. The chain links TRBV11-2 to TRBJ2-7; D is possibly TRBD2 (6 bases). The V and J ends lost 2 bases and 2 bases respectively, with 13 bases between them. This CDR3 contains 15 residues. Germline CDR1 and CDR2: SGHAT and FQNNGV.

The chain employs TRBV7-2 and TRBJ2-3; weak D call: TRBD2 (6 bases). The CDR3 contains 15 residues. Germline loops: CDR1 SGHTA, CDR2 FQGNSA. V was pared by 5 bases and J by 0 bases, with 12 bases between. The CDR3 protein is CASSPGTYSTDTQYF. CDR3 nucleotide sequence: TGTGCCAGCAGCCCCGGGACTTATAGCACAGATACGCAGTATTTT.

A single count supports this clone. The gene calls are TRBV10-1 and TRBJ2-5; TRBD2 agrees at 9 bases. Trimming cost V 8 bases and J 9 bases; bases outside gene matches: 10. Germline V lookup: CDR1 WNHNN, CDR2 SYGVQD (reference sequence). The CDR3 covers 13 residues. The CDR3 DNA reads TGCGCCAGCTCAACTAGCGGGCAGGGGGCCCAGTACTTC. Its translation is CASSTSGQGAQYF.

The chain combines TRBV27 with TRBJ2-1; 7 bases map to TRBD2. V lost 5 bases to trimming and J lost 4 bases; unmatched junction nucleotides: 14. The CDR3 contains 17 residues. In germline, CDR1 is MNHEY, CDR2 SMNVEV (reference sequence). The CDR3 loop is CASSPWGGSGNYNEQFF. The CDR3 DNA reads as TGTGCCAGCAGTCCTTGGGGAGGCAGCGGGAATTACAATGAGCAGTTCTTC.

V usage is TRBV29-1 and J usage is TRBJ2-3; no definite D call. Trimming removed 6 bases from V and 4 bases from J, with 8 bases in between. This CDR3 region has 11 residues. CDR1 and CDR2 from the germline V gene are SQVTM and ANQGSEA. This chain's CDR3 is CSVGWADTQYF. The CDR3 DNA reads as TGCAGCGTCGGGTGGGCAGATACGCAGTATTTT.

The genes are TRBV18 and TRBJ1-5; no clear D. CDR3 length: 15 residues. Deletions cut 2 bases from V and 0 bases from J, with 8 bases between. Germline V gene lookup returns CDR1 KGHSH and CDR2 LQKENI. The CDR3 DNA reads TGTGCCAGCTCACCAAGTGGGGATAGCAATCAGCCCCAGCATTTT. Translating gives CASSPSGDSNQPQHF.

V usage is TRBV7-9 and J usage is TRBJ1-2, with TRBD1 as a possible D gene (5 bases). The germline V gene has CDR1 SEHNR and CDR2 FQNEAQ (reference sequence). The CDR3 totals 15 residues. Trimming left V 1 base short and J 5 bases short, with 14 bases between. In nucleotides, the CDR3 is TGTGCCAGCAGCTTAGTGGGGGACCGCGGGTATGGCTACACCTTC. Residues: CASSLVGDRGYGYTF. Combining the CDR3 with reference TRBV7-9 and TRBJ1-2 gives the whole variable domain DTGVSQNPRHKITKRGQNVTFRCDPISEHNRLYWYRQTLGQGPEFLTYFQNEAQLEKSRLLSDRFSAERPKGSFSTLEIQRTEQGDSAMYLCASSLVGDRGYGYTFGSGTRLTVV.

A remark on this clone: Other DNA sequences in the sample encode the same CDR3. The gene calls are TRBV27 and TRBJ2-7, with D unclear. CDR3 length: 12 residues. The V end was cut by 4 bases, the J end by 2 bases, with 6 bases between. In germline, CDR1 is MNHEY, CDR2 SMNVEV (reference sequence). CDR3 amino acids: CASSSPTYEQYF. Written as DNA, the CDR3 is TGTGCCAGCAGTTCCCCGACCTACGAGCAGTACTTC.

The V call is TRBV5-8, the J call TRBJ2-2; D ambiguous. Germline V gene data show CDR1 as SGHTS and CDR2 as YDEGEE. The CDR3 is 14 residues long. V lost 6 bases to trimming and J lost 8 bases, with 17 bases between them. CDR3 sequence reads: CASNQGSAAGELFF. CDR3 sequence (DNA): TGTGCCAGCAACCAAGGATCGGCGGCAGGGGAGCTGTTTTTT.

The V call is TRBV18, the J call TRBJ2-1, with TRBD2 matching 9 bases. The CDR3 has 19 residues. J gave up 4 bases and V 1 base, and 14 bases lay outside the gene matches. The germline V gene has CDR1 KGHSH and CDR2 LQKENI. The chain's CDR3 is CASSPQRGSGRGSYNEQFF. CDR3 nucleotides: TGTGCCAGCTCACCACAGCGGGGTAGCGGGAGAGGTAGTTACAATGAGCAGTTCTTC.

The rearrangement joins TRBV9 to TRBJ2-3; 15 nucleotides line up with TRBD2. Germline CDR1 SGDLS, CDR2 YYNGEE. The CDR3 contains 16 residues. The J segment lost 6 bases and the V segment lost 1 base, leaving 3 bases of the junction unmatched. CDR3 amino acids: CASSVSGTSGRDTQYF. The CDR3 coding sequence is TGTGCCAGCAGCGTATCGGGGACTAGCGGGAGGGATACGCAGTATTTT.

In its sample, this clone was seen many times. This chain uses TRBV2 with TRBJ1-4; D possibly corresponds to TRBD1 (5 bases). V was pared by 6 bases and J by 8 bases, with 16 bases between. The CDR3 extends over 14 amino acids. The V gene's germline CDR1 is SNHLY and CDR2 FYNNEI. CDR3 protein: CASSMEQGAEKLFF. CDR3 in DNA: TGTGCCAGCAGCATGGAGCAGGGTGCGGAAAAACTGTTTTTT.

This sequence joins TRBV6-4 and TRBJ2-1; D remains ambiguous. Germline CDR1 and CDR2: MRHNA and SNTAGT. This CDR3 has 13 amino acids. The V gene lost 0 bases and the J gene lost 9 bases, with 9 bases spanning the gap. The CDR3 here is CASSDSGLGEQFF. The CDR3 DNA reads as TGTGCCAGCAGTGACTCAGGGCTCGGTGAGCAGTTCTTC.

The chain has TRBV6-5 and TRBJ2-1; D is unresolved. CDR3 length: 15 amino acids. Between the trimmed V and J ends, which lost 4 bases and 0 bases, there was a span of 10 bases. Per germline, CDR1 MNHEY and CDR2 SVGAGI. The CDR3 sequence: CASSSYRSSYNEQFF. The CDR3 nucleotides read TGTGCCAGCAGTTCCTACCGGAGCTCCTACAATGAGCAGTTCTTC.

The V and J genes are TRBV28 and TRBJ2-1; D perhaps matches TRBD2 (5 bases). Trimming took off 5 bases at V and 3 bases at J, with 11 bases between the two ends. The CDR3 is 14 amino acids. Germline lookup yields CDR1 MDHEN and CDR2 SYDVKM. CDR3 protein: CASSPGSGYNEQFF. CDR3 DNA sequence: TGTGCCAGCAGTCCGGGGTCGGGCTACAATGAGCAGTTCTTC. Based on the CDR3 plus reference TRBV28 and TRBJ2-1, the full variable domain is DVKVTQSSRYLVKRTGEKVFLECVQDMDHENMFWYRQDPGLGLRLIYFSYDVKMKEKGDIPEGYSVSREKKERFSLILESASTNQTSMYLCASSPGSGYNEQFFGPGTRLTVL.

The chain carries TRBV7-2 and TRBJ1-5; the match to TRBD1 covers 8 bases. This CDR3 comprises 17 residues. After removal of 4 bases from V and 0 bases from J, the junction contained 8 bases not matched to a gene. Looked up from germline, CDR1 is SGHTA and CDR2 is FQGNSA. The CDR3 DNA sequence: TGTGCCAGCAGCTACACCGGGACAGGAGATAGCAATCAGCCCCAGCATTTT. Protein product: CASSYTGTGDSNQPQHF.